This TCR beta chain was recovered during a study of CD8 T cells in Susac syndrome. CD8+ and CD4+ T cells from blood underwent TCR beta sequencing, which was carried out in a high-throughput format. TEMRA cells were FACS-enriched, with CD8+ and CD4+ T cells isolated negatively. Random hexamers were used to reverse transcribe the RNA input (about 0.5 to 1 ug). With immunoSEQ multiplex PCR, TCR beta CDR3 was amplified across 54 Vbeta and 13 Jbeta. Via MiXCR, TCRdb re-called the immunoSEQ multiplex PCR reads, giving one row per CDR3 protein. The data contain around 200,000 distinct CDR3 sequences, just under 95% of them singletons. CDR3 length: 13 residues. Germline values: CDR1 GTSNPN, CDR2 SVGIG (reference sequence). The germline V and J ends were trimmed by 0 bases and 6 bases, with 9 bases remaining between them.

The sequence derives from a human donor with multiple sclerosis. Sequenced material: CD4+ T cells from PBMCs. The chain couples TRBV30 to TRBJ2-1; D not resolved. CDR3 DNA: TGTGCCTGGAGTGTAAGAAGCCGCAATGAGCAGTTCTTC. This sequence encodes CAWSVRSRNEQFF. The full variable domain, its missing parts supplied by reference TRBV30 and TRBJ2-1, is SQTIHQWPATLVQPVGSPLSLECTVEGTSNPNLYWYRQAAGRGLQLLFYSVGIGQISSEVPQNLSASRPQDRQFILSSKKLLLSDSGFYLCAWSVRSRNEQFFGPGTRLTVL.